This is a list of T cell receptor beta chains from one sample in a study of blood T cell repertoires in COVID-19. Assay: immunoSEQ multiplex PCR; the TCRdb copy retains only in-frame clones and omits some. This repertoire shows about 130,000 clones, approximately 90% found once; its top ten account for approximately 2%. Sequences were obtained from peripheral blood. The receptors derive from a man between 50 and 59 years old with COVID-19, enrolled during active disease. Both conserved end residues are part of each CDR3. The D gene is left open where the match is weak. Where a row states a size, it is once, few, many or the class of an expanded clone; other rows omit it.

abundance: .; v_gene: TRBV7-2; len: 17; j_gene: TRBJ2-2; d_gene: TRBD2; CDR3aa: CASSPRLAGEKAGELFF; CDR3nt: TGTGCCAGCAGCCCGCGACTAGCGGGAGAGAAGGCCGGGGAGCTGTTTTTT
abundance: .; v_gene: TRBV19; len: 14; j_gene: TRBJ2-1; d_gene: .; CDR3aa: CASMPGYQYNEQFF; CDR3nt: TGTGCCAGTATGCCGGGGTACCAATACAATGAGCAGTTCTTC
abundance: few; v_gene: TRBV19; len: 14; j_gene: TRBJ1-5; d_gene: .; CDR3aa: CASSRGASNQPQHF; CDR3nt: TGTGCCAGTAGTCGGGGGGCGAGCAATCAGCCCCAGCATTTT
abundance: .; v_gene: TRBV9; len: 13; j_gene: TRBJ1-1; d_gene: .; CDR3aa: CASSVTLNTEAFF; CDR3nt: TGTGCCAGCAGCGTAACTTTGAACACTGAAGCTTTCTTT
abundance: .; v_gene: TRBV19; len: 14; j_gene: TRBJ2-5; d_gene: TRBD1; CDR3aa: CASSSTTGKETQYF; CDR3nt: TGTGCCAGTAGTTCCACGACAGGGAAAGAGACCCAGTACTTC
abundance: .; v_gene: TRBV5-1; len: 16; j_gene: TRBJ2-2; d_gene: .; CDR3aa: CASSLGNRDSTGELFF; CDR3nt: TGCGCCAGCAGCTTAGGGAACCGGGATTCCACCGGGGAGCTGTTTTTT
abundance: .; v_gene: TRBV5-5; len: 15; j_gene: TRBJ1-3; d_gene: .; CDR3aa: CASSPAGAQRNTIYF; CDR3nt: TGTGCCAGCAGCCCTGCGGGGGCCCAACGAAACACCATATATTTT
abundance: .; v_gene: TRBV7-2; len: 13; j_gene: TRBJ1-2; d_gene: .; CDR3aa: CASSPYRDSGYTF; CDR3nt: TGTGCCAGCAGCCCGTACAGGGATAGTGGCTACACCTTC
abundance: .; v_gene: TRBV7-2; len: 14; j_gene: TRBJ2-7; d_gene: TRBD2; CDR3aa: CASSHTGDYYEQYF; CDR3nt: TGTGCCAGCAGCCATACGGGGGACTACTACGAGCAGTACTTC
abundance: .; v_gene: TRBV6-5; len: 15; j_gene: TRBJ2-3; d_gene: TRBD1; CDR3aa: CASSRQGVNTDTQYF; CDR3nt: TGTGCCAGCAGCCGACAGGGCGTGAACACAGATACGCAGTATTTT
abundance: once; v_gene: TRBV20-1; len: 11; j_gene: TRBJ1-1; d_gene: .; CDR3aa: CSAHRATEAFF; CDR3nt: TGCAGTGCTCACAGGGCCACTGAAGCTTTCTTT
abundance: once; v_gene: TRBV2; len: 11; j_gene: TRBJ2-1; d_gene: .; CDR3aa: CASTLSDEQFF; CDR3nt: TGTGCCAGCACCTTGTCTGATGAGCAGTTCTTC
abundance: .; v_gene: TRBV12-3/TRBV12-4; len: 11; j_gene: TRBJ2-1; d_gene: .; CDR3aa: CASSLQDEQFF; CDR3nt: TGTGCCAGCAGTCTTCAGGATGAGCAGTTCTTC
abundance: .; v_gene: TRBV28; len: 13; j_gene: TRBJ2-7; d_gene: .; CDR3aa: CASSLGGSYEQYF; CDR3nt: TGTGCCAGCAGTTTAGGGGGGTCCTACGAGCAGTACTTC
abundance: .; v_gene: TRBV10-3; len: 15; j_gene: TRBJ2-2; d_gene: TRBD2; CDR3aa: CAILTSGSNTGELFF; CDR3nt: TGTGCCATCCTGACTAGCGGGAGCAACACCGGGGAGCTGTTTTTT
abundance: .; v_gene: TRBV5-5; len: 17; j_gene: TRBJ2-7; d_gene: .; CDR3aa: CASSLDFAGTLSYEQYF; CDR3nt: TGTGCCAGCAGCTTGGACTTTGCCGGGACACTCTCCTACGAGCAGTACTTC
abundance: .; v_gene: TRBV30; len: 13; j_gene: TRBJ2-7; d_gene: TRBD1; CDR3aa: CAWSRDRGYEQYF; CDR3nt: TGTGCCTGGAGTAGGGACAGGGGCTACGAGCAGTACTTC
abundance: .; v_gene: TRBV25-1; len: 16; j_gene: TRBJ1-5; d_gene: .; CDR3aa: CASSVTGFKGNQPQHF; CDR3nt: TGTGCCAGCAGTGTAACAGGGTTCAAGGGCAATCAGCCCCAGCATTTT
abundance: .; v_gene: TRBV12-3/TRBV12-4; len: 12; j_gene: TRBJ1-6; d_gene: .; CDR3aa: CASSFLNSPLHF; CDR3nt: TGTGCCAGCAGTTTTCTTAATTCACCCCTCCACTTT
abundance: .; v_gene: TRBV6-8; len: 18; j_gene: TRBJ1-6; d_gene: .; CDR3aa: CASSYTLQGTAYNSPLHF; CDR3nt: TGTGCCAGCAGTTACACGCTCCAGGGAACAGCCTATAATTCACCCCTCCACTTT
abundance: once; v_gene: TRBV6-5; len: 14; j_gene: TRBJ2-7; d_gene: TRBD1; CDR3aa: CASSPLTGAYEQYF; CDR3nt: TGTGCCAGCAGTCCCCTTACAGGGGCCTACGAGCAGTACTTC
abundance: once; v_gene: TRBV11-2; len: 13; j_gene: TRBJ2-3; d_gene: .; CDR3aa: CASSLAAADTQYF; CDR3nt: TGTGCCAGCAGCTTAGCTGCAGCAGATACGCAGTATTTT
abundance: once; v_gene: TRBV28; len: 14; j_gene: TRBJ2-5; d_gene: TRBD1; CDR3aa: CASSPGTGEETQYF; CDR3nt: TGTGCCAGCAGTCCCGGGACAGGCGAAGAGACCCAGTACTTC
abundance: once; v_gene: TRBV19; len: 13; j_gene: TRBJ2-2; d_gene: .; CDR3aa: CASSTGRAGELFF; CDR3nt: TGTGCCAGTAGTACGGGGAGAGCGGGGGAGCTGTTTTTT
abundance: .; v_gene: TRBV19; len: 14; j_gene: TRBJ2-1; d_gene: TRBD2; CDR3aa: CASIRPGTIYEQFF; CDR3nt: TGTGCCAGTATCCGTCCCGGGACTATATATGAGCAGTTCTTC
abundance: .; v_gene: TRBV6-1; len: 16; j_gene: TRBJ1-2; d_gene: TRBD1; CDR3aa: CASSESGTGDYDGYTF; CDR3nt: TGTGCCAGCAGTGAATCGGGGACAGGGGATTACGATGGCTACACCTTC
abundance: .; v_gene: TRBV19; len: 12; j_gene: TRBJ1-1; d_gene: .; CDR3aa: CASSNFGGVAFF; CDR3nt: TGTGCCAGTAGTAATTTCGGAGGGGTTGCTTTCTTT
abundance: .; v_gene: TRBV4-1; len: 17; j_gene: TRBJ2-1; d_gene: TRBD2; CDR3aa: CASSRGRLAGFDNEQFF; CDR3nt: TGCGCCAGCAGCCGGGGGCGACTAGCGGGGTTTGACAATGAGCAGTTCTTC
abundance: .; v_gene: TRBV10-2; len: 13; j_gene: TRBJ1-6; d_gene: .; CDR3aa: CASSENGLSPLHF; CDR3nt: TGCGCCAGCAGTGAGAATGGACTTTCACCCCTCCACTTT
abundance: .; v_gene: TRBV5-6; len: 17; j_gene: TRBJ2-1; d_gene: TRBD2; CDR3aa: CASSLMLAGGARDEQFF; CDR3nt: TGTGCCAGCAGCTTGATGCTAGCGGGAGGGGCGAGGGATGAGCAGTTCTTC
abundance: .; v_gene: TRBV11-2; len: 17; j_gene: TRBJ2-5; d_gene: .; CDR3aa: CASSLTESLWGTETQYF; CDR3nt: TGTGCCAGCAGCTTGACAGAGAGTCTGTGGGGCACAGAGACCCAGTACTTC
abundance: .; v_gene: TRBV21-1; len: 13; j_gene: TRBJ1-4; d_gene: .; CDR3aa: CASPAGGNEKLFF; CDR3nt: TGTGCCAGCCCCGCAGGGGGCAATGAAAAACTGTTTTTT
abundance: .; v_gene: TRBV6-4; len: 14; j_gene: TRBJ2-1; d_gene: TRBD2; CDR3aa: CATSGLAGGNEQFF; CDR3nt: TGTGCCACCTCGGGACTAGCGGGAGGGAATGAGCAGTTCTTC
abundance: .; v_gene: TRBV27; len: 16; j_gene: TRBJ2-7; d_gene: .; CDR3aa: CASRLYMSGRFYEQYF; CDR3nt: TGTGCCAGCAGGCTTTACATGAGCGGGCGCTTCTACGAGCAGTACTTC
abundance: once; v_gene: TRBV21-1; len: 18; j_gene: TRBJ1-1; d_gene: .; CDR3aa: CASSTTSGGGFPNTEAFF; CDR3nt: TGTGCCAGCAGCACTACCTCAGGGGGCGGTTTCCCGAACACTGAAGCTTTCTTT
abundance: .; v_gene: TRBV5-1; len: 13; j_gene: TRBJ2-7; d_gene: .; CDR3aa: CASSPGASYEQYF; CDR3nt: TGCGCCAGCAGCCCTGGGGCCTCCTACGAGCAGTACTTC
abundance: few; v_gene: TRBV7-8; len: 15; j_gene: TRBJ2-3; d_gene: TRBD2; CDR3aa: CASSSRGESTDTQYF; CDR3nt: TGTGCCAGCAGCTCTCGGGGGGAGTCTACAGATACGCAGTATTTT
abundance: .; v_gene: TRBV11-2; len: 14; j_gene: TRBJ2-1; d_gene: TRBD1; CDR3aa: CASSTRQGFNEQFF; CDR3nt: TGTGCCAGCAGCACCCGACAGGGTTTCAATGAGCAGTTCTTC
abundance: .; v_gene: TRBV29-1; len: 13; j_gene: TRBJ1-1; d_gene: .; CDR3aa: CSVVRGSNTEAFF; CDR3nt: TGCAGCGTTGTGAGGGGGTCGAACACTGAAGCTTTCTTT
abundance: .; v_gene: TRBV7-9; len: 18; j_gene: TRBJ2-1; d_gene: TRBD2; CDR3aa: CASSLVRGSSSGRNEQFF; CDR3nt: TGTGCCAGCAGCTTAGTACGGGGGTCGTCTAGCGGAAGGAATGAGCAGTTCTTC
abundance: .; v_gene: TRBV29-1; len: 13; j_gene: TRBJ2-7; d_gene: TRBD2; CDR3aa: CSVGGGRAYEQYF; CDR3nt: TGCAGCGTTGGGGGCGGGAGGGCCTACGAGCAGTACTTC
abundance: .; v_gene: TRBV3-1/TRBV3-2; len: 15; j_gene: TRBJ2-5; d_gene: .; CDR3aa: CASSQGAARLETQYF; CDR3nt: TGTGCCAGCAGCCAAGGAGCGGCACGTCTCGAGACCCAGTACTTC
abundance: once; v_gene: TRBV29-1; len: 17; j_gene: TRBJ1-1; d_gene: TRBD1; CDR3aa: CSVEVPPTGGDFTEAFF; CDR3nt: TGCAGCGTTGAAGTTCCCCCCACAGGGGGAGACTTCACTGAAGCTTTCTTT
abundance: once; v_gene: TRBV5-4; len: 18; j_gene: TRBJ2-3; d_gene: .; CDR3aa: CASSLDSLRSPYTDTQYF; CDR3nt: TGTGCCAGCAGCTTGGATTCTCTTCGGAGCCCTTACACAGATACGCAGTATTTT
abundance: .; v_gene: TRBV2; len: 16; j_gene: TRBJ1-5; d_gene: .; CDR3aa: CASSGGRISINQPQHF; CDR3nt: TGTGCCAGCAGTGGGGGGCGCATCAGCATTAATCAGCCCCAGCATTTT
abundance: .; v_gene: TRBV14; len: 15; j_gene: TRBJ1-1; d_gene: .; CDR3aa: CASSQDQGPYTEAFF; CDR3nt: TGTGCCAGCAGCCAAGATCAGGGGCCGTACACTGAAGCTTTCTTT
abundance: .; v_gene: TRBV4-2; len: 15; j_gene: TRBJ1-4; d_gene: .; CDR3aa: CASSITGLTNEKLFF; CDR3nt: TGTGCCAGCAGCATTACAGGGTTAACTAATGAAAAACTGTTTTTT
abundance: .; v_gene: TRBV29-1; len: 13; j_gene: TRBJ1-4; d_gene: TRBD1; CDR3aa: CSVEQGGNEKLFF; CDR3nt: TGCAGCGTTGAACAGGGGGGTAATGAAAAACTGTTTTTT
abundance: .; v_gene: TRBV18; len: 13; j_gene: TRBJ1-4; d_gene: TRBD1; CDR3aa: CASSPQGEEKLFF; CDR3nt: TGTGCCAGCTCCCCGCAGGGGGAGGAAAAACTGTTTTTT
abundance: .; v_gene: TRBV9; len: 14; j_gene: TRBJ2-1; d_gene: .; CDR3aa: CASSVSTGIHEQFF; CDR3nt: TGTGCCAGCAGCGTAAGTACAGGGATCCATGAGCAGTTCTTC
abundance: .; v_gene: TRBV7-9; len: 16; j_gene: TRBJ2-1; d_gene: .; CDR3aa: CASSFPTAAEDNEQFF; CDR3nt: TGTGCCAGCAGCTTCCCAACGGCAGCGGAGGACAATGAGCAGTTCTTC
abundance: .; v_gene: TRBV4-1; len: 16; j_gene: TRBJ2-3; d_gene: .; CDR3aa: CASSQGAGTFTDTQYF; CDR3nt: TGCGCCAGCAGCCAAGGGGCAGGGACTTTCACAGATACGCAGTATTTT
abundance: .; v_gene: TRBV9; len: 13; j_gene: TRBJ1-5; d_gene: TRBD1; CDR3aa: CASDRDANQPQHF; CDR3nt: TGTGCTAGCGACAGGGACGCCAATCAGCCCCAGCATTTT
abundance: once; v_gene: TRBV6-5; len: 16; j_gene: TRBJ1-1; d_gene: TRBD1; CDR3aa: CASSYKTGQGDTEAFF; CDR3nt: TGTGCCAGCAGTTACAAGACAGGGCAGGGGGACACTGAAGCTTTCTTT
abundance: .; v_gene: TRBV6-2/TRBV6-3; len: 16; j_gene: TRBJ2-2; d_gene: TRBD2; CDR3aa: CASSSRTSGSTGELFF; CDR3nt: TGTGCCAGCAGCTCTAGGACTAGCGGGAGTACCGGGGAGCTGTTTTTT
abundance: .; v_gene: TRBV12-3/TRBV12-4; len: 13; j_gene: TRBJ2-7; d_gene: .; CDR3aa: CASSLGAPGEQYF; CDR3nt: TGTGCCAGCAGTCTAGGGGCTCCCGGCGAGCAGTACTTC
abundance: .; v_gene: TRBV11-2; len: 16; j_gene: TRBJ2-3; d_gene: .; CDR3aa: CASSLEIGTSTDTQYF; CDR3nt: TGTGCCAGCAGCTTAGAGATTGGTACTAGCACAGATACGCAGTATTTT